This entry features one TCR beta chain sequence. Antigen specificity is unknown. From the 5' RACE reads, TCRdb called clonotypes with MiXCR, one entry per CDR3 protein. The sample has just under 650,000 distinct CDR3 sequences; roughly 7.1% are singletons. Germline values: CDR1 SQVTM, CDR2 ANQGSEA. The V end lost 1 base, the J end lost 1 base, and 17 bases lay between the germline ends. The CDR3 runs 17 residues. This sample was taken from a study of identical twins. Regarding the study as a whole: The abundant beta clonotypes from cord blood had fewer insertions, and memory repertoires had none of this. Models underestimated how often monozygotic twins shared out-of-frame TCR alpha. Among out-of-frame alpha sequences shared by twins, low generation probability occurred in excess.

These data were likewise used in another study, on yellow fever vaccine responses in identical twins. That report adds: Twins' vaccine T cell response reportedly gave the appearance of partial convergence and partial personalization.

The clonotype originates from a woman between 18 and 30 years old in good health. The chain joins TRBV29-1 to TRBJ2-1; D perhaps matches TRBD1 (6 bases). The sequenced sample was PBMCs. CDR3 region: CSVEGTPGVVSYNEQFF. In DNA, the CDR3 is TGCAGCGTTGAAGGAACGCCAGGGGTAGTATCCTACAATGAGCAGTTCTTC.